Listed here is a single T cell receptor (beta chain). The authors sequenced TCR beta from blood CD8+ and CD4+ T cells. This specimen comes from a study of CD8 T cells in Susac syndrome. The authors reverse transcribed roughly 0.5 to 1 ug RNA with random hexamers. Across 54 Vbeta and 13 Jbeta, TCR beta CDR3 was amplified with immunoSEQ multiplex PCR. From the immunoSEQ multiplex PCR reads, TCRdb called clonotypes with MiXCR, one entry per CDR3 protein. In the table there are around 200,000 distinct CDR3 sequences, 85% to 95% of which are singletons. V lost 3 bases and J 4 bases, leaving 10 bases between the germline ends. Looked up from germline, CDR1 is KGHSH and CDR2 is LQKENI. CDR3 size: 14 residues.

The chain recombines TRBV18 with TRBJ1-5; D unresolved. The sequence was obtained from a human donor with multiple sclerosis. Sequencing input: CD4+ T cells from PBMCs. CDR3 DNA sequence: TGTGCCAGCTCACCTGACGGGGTAAATCAGCCCCAGCATTTT. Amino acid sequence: CASSPDGVNQPQHF.